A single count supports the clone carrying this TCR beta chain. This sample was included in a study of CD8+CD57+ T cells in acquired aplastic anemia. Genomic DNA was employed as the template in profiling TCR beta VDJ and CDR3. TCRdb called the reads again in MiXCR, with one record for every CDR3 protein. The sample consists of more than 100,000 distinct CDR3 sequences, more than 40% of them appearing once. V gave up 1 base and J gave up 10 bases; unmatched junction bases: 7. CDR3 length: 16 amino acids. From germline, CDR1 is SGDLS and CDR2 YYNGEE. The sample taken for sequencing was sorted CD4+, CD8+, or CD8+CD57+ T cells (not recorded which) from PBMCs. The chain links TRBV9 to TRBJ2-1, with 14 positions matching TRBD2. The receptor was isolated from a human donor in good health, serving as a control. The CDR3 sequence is CASSVRTSGGKGEQFF. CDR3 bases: TGTGCCAGCAGCGTAAGGACTAGCGGGGGGAAGGGGGAGCAGTTCTTC.